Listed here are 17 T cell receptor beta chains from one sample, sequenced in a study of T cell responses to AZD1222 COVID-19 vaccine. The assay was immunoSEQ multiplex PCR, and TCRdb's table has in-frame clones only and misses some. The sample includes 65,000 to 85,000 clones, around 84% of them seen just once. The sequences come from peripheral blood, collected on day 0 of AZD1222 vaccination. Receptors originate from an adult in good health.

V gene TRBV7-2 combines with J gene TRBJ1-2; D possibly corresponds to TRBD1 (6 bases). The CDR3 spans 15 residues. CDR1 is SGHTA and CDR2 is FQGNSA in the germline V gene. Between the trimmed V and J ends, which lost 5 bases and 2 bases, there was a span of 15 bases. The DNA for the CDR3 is TGTGCCAGCAGCCCGGGGGGCGGGGTAAACTATGGCTACACCTTC. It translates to CASSPGGGVNYGYTF. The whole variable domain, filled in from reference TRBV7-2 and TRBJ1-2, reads GAGVSQSPSNKVTEKGKDVELRCDPISGHTALYWYRQSLGQGLEFLIYFQGNSAPDKSGLPSDRFSAERTGGSVSTLTIQRTQQEDSAVYLCASSPGGGVNYGYTFGSGTRLTVV.

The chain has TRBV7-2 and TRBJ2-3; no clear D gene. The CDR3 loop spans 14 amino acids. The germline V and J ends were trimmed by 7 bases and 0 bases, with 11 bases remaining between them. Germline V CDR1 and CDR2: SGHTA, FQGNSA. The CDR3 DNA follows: TGTGCCAGCAAGACGGCACCGAGCACAGATACGCAGTATTTT. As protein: CASKTAPSTDTQYF.

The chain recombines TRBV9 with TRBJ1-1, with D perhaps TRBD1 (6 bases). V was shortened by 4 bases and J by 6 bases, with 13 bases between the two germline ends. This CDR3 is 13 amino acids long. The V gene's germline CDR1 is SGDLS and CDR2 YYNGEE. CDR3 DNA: TGTGCCAGCAGCAAATTCCCAGGGGCTGAAGCTTTCTTT. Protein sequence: CASSKFPGAEAFF.

DNA of the CDR3: TGTGCCAGCTCACCCCCGTCTCAAAGTCAGCCCCAGCATTTT. Translation: CASSPPSQSQPQHF. The chain recombines TRBV18 with TRBJ1-5; no clear D gene. The CDR3 has 14 residues. Trimming left V 3 bases short and J 6 bases short, with 12 bases between. The germline CDR1 and CDR2 sequences are KGHSH and LQKENI. Full variable domain (missing parts from reference TRBV18 and TRBJ1-5): NAGVMQNPRHLVRRRGQEARLRCSPMKGHSHVYWYRQLPEEGLKFMVYLQKENIIDESGMPKERFSAEFPKEGPSILRIQQVVRGDSAAYFCASSPPSQSQPQHFGDGTRLSIL.

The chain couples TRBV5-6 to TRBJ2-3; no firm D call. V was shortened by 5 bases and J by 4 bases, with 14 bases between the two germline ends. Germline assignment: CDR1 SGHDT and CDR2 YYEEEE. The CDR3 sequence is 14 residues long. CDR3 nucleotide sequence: TGTGCCAGCAGGGAGCAAATCCCTGCAGATACGCAGTATTTT. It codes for CASREQIPADTQYF.

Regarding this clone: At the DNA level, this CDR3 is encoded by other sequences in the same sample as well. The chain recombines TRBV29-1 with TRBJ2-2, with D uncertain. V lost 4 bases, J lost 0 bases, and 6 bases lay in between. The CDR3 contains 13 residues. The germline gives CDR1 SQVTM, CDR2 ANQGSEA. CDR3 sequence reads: CSVGHTNTGELFF. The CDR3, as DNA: TGCAGCGTTGGACACACGAACACCGGGGAGCTGTTTTTT.

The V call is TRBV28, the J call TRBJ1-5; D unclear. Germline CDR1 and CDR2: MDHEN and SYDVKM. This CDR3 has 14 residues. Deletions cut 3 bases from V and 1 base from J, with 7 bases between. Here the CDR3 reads CASSLGGSNQPQHF. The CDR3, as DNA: TGTGCCAGCAGTTTGGGCGGGAGCAATCAGCCCCAGCATTTT.

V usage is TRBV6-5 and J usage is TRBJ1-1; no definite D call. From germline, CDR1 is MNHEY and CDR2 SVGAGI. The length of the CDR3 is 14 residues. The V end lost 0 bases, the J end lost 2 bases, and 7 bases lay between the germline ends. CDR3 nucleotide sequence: TGTGCCAGCAGTTACTCCGCGAGAAACACTGAAGCTTTCTTT. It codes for CASSYSARNTEAFF.

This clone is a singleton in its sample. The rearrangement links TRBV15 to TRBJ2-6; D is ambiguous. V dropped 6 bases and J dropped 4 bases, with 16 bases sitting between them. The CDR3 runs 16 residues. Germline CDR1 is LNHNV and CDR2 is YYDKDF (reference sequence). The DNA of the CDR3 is TGTGCCACCAGTGTTAGCCCCATAGGGGGGGCCAACGTCCTGACTTTC. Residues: CATSVSPIGGANVLTF.

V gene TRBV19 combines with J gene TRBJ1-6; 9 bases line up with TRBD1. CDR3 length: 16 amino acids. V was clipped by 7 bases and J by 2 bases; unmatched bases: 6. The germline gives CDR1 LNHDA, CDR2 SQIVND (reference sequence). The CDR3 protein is CASTPGQGPYNSPLHF. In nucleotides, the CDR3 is TGTGCCAGTACTCCGGGACAGGGACCCTATAATTCACCCCTCCACTTT.

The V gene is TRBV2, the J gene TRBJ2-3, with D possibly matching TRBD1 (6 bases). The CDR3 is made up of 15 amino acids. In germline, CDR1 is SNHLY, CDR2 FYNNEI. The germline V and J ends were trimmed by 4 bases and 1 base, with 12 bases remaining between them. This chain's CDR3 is CASSAWGRGTDTQYF. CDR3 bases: TGTGCCAGCAGTGCCTGGGGGCGAGGCACAGATACGCAGTATTTT. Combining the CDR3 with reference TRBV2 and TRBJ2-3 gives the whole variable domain EPEVTQTPSHQVTQMGQEVILRCVPISNHLYFYWYRQILGQKVEFLVSFYNNEISEKSEIFDDQFSVERPDGSNFTLKIRSTKLEDSAMYFCASSAWGRGTDTQYFGPGTRLTVL.

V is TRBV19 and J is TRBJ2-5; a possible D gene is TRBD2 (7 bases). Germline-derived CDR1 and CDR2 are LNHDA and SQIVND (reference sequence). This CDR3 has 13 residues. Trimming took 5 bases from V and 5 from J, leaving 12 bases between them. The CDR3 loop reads CASSRGGAETQYF. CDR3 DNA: TGTGCCAGTAGTCGTGGGGGGGCGGAGACCCAGTACTTC.

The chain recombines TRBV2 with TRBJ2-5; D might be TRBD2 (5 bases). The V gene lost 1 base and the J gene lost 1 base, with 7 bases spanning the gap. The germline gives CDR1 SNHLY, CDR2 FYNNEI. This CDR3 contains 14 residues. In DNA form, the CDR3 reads TGTGCCAGCAGTGAAGGGCGGGTCCAAGAGACCCAGTACTTC. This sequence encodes CASSEGRVQETQYF.

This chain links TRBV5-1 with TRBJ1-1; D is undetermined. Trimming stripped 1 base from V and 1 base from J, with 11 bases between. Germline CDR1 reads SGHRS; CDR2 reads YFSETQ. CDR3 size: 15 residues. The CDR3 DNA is TGCGCCAGCAGCTTGCCCACCACTACGAACACTGAAGCTTTCTTT. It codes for CASSLPTTTNTEAFF.

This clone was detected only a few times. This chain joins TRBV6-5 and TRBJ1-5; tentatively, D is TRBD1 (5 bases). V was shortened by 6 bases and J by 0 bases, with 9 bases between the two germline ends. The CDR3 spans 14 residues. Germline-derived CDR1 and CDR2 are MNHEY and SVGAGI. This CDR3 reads CASRADSSNQPQHF. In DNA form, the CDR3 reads TGTGCCAGCAGAGCCGACAGTAGCAATCAGCCCCAGCATTTT.

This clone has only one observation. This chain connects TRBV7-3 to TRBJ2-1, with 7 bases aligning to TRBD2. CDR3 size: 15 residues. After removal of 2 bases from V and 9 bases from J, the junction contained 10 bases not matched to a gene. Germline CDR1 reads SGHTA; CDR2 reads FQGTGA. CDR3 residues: CASSLEPAGIFEQFF. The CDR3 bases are TGTGCCAGCAGCTTAGAGCCAGCGGGGATCTTTGAGCAGTTCTTC.

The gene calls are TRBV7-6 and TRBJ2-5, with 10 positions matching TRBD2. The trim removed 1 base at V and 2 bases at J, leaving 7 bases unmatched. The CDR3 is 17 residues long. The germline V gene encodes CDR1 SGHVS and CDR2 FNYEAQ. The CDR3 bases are TGTGCCAGCAGCTTAGTCTCAGGACTAGCGGAGCAAGAGACCCAGTACTTC. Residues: CASSLVSGLAEQETQYF.